These T cell receptor beta chains were read from a single sample in a study of blood T cell repertoires in COVID-19. Assay: immunoSEQ multiplex PCR; the TCRdb copy retains only in-frame clones and omits some. The sample carries about 190,000 clones, roughly 82% recorded once. The source material was peripheral blood. These receptors originate from a woman between 55 and 75 years old with COVID-19, enrolled during active disease. Both conserved end residues are part of each CDR3. A D gene is named only where the DNA matches it firmly. Clone size is stated in some rows and not others, as once, few, many or a class when expanded.

v_call | d_call | clone_size | cdr3_aa
TRBV10-3 | TRBD1 | . | CAISRDRSNSGNTIYF
TRBV3-1/TRBV3-2 | . | once | CASSQDGRISSYEQYF
TRBV29-1 | . | . | CSVNHQENTEAFF
TRBV29-1 | . | once | CSAAQGGETEAFF
TRBV12-3/TRBV12-4 | . | once | CASRSRDSYEQYF
TRBV27 | TRBD2 | . | CATAPSGGVWETQYF
TRBV6-9 | TRBD1 | medium-sized | CASSEGQGAHNSPLHF
TRBV5-4 | TRBD2 | . | CASSLRRLAGKETQYF
TRBV6-5 | TRBD1 | . | CASTRDRGTGELFF
TRBV24-1 | TRBD2 | . | CATSDSLRTGTSADTQYF
TRBV6-6 | . | once | CASGSRGGNTIYF
TRBV5-1 | TRBD1 | . | CASSLANGQGPLKAFF
TRBV11-1 | . | . | CASSALDRNEQFF
TRBV6-5 | TRBD1 | . | CASRVQGLGNSPLHF
TRBV28 | . | . | CASSRTQTVGHTEAFF
TRBV5-4 | . | . | CASSLGGDADTQYF
TRBV27 | . | . | CASSFSGRTDTQYF
TRBV12-3/TRBV12-4 | . | . | CASSSRGETQYF
TRBV12-3/TRBV12-4 | TRBD1 | . | CASSLTGRGELFF
TRBV27 | . | once | CASSGWADNSPLHF
TRBV18 | TRBD1 | . | CASSPGTGKDYGYTF
TRBV7-2 | TRBD2 | . | CASAGGAAYNEQFF
TRBV7-2 | TRBD1 | . | CASSLVGDRRWETQYF
TRBV5-4 | TRBD2 | . | CASSRGLAGGPGEQFF
TRBV4-2 | . | few | CASSQGGVRNYGYTF
TRBV30 | TRBD2 | . | CAWNPTSGGETQYF
TRBV2 | . | few | CASCQSEWSNQPQHF
TRBV5-1 | TRBD2 | . | CASSTTSGLTDTQYF
TRBV6-2/TRBV6-3 | TRBD1 | . | CASSPGQGFNTEAFF
TRBV6-5 | TRBD1 | . | CASRNGQGNNQPQHF
TRBV5-4 | . | . | CASSLGTVPEAFF
TRBV5-5 | . | . | CASSFRGSNQPQHF
TRBV10-3 | . | . | CAISVEGKPNTEAFF
TRBV5-1 | TRBD1 | . | CASSLAGTGYGYTF
TRBV27 | TRBD1 | . | CASRLRRGTGVGYTF
TRBV28 | . | many | CASSFGQSSSPLHF
TRBV5-1 | . | few | CASSLGGLDTQYF
TRBV13 | TRBD1 | few | CASSLTSGTGANSPLHF
TRBV5-1 | . | . | CARQNTTEWEGPRNTEAFF
TRBV2 | TRBD2 | . | CASSDRGGTQYF
TRBV6-5 | TRBD1 | . | CASKGRGRDTEAFF
TRBV11-2 | . | once | CASGRTGTSSYEQYF